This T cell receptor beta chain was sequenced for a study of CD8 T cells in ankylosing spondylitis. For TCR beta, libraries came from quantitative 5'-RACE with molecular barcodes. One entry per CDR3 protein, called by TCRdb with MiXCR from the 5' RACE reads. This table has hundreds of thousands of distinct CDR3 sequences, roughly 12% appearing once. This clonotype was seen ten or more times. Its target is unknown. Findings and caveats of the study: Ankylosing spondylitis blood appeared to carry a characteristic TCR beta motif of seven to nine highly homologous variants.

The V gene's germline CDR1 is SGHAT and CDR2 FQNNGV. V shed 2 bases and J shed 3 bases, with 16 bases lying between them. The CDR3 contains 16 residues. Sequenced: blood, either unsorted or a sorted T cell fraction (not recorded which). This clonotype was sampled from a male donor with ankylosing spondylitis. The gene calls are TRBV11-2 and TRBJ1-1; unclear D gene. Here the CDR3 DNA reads TGTGCCAGCAGCTTAAAGTTCGGGGTGAGGGACACTGAAGCTTTCTTT. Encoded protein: CASSLKFGVRDTEAFF.